This passage covers 15 T cell receptor beta chains from one sample sequenced in a study of T cell repertoires in ileal Crohn's disease. Only in-frame clones appear in the TCRdb table, and some are missing; sequencing was by immunoSEQ multiplex PCR. This sample carries 9,000 to 13,000 clones, roughly four fifths of them seen once, and the ten largest clones take almost 4.5%. The sequencing input was ileal tissue. These TCRs come from an adult with Crohn's disease.

V is TRBV19 and J is TRBJ2-1; TRBD1 aligns across 7 bases. Germline V gives CDR1 LNHDA, CDR2 SQIVND (reference sequence). The V segment lost 3 bases and the J segment 6 bases; nucleotides outside the gene matches: 11. The CDR3 is made up of 16 amino acids. CDR3 protein: CASSISPRGRVNEQFF. The CDR3 DNA sequence: TGTGCCAGTAGTATTTCCCCGAGGGGGCGCGTCAATGAGCAGTTCTTC.

In its sample, this clone was seen once. The CDR3 DNA follows: TGTGCCAGCAGTTTGTTCCAGGGCGCGAGCAACACTGAAGCTTTCTTT. Translation: CASSLFQGASNTEAFF. The rearrangement uses TRBV6-5 and TRBJ1-1; D is perhaps TRBD1 (5 bases). The CDR3 consists of 16 residues. Germline V gene data show CDR1 as MNHEY and CDR2 as SVGAGI. V was pared by 4 bases and J by 2 bases, with 17 bases between.

V gene TRBV19 combines with J gene TRBJ1-1; no firm D call. The length of the CDR3 is 12 residues. In germline, CDR1 is LNHDA, CDR2 SQIVND (reference sequence). V shed 9 bases and J shed 11 bases, with 19 bases lying between them. In nucleotides, the CDR3 is TGTGCCAGCGGGCTCGGACCCGGGGAGGCTTTCTTT. This gives the protein CASGLGPGEAFF. The variable domain in full, with the rest retrieved from reference TRBV19 and TRBJ1-1, is DGGITQSPKYLFRKEGQNVTLSCEQNLNHDAMYWYRQDPGQGLRLIYYSQIVNDFQKGDIAEGYSVSREKKESFPLTVTSAQKNPTAFYLCASGLGPGEAFFGQGTRLTVV.

In its sample, this clone was seen once. The CDR3 loop reads CASSFGQYYEQYF. The DNA for the CDR3 is TGTGCCAGCAGTTTCGGACAGTACTACGAGCAGTACTTC. This chain uses TRBV28 with TRBJ2-7; D might be TRBD1 (6 bases). The germline CDR1 and CDR2 sequences are MDHEN and SYDVKM. The CDR3 sequence is 13 residues long. V lost 3 bases, J lost 3 bases, and 9 bases lay in between.

This clone was recorded once. The genes are TRBV7-3 and TRBJ2-2, with 8 bases that match TRBD2. Germline CDR1 reads SGHTA; CDR2 reads FQGTGA. Germline trimming cut 5 bases from V and 8 bases from J; bases unmatched to any gene: 10. The CDR3 runs to 15 residues. CDR3 sequence: CASSPNGGGIGELFF. CDR3 coding DNA: TGTGCCAGCAGCCCTAACGGGGGGGGTATAGGGGAGCTGTTTTTT.

The chain has TRBV12-5 and TRBJ1-2, with D possibly TRBD1 on 6 matching bases. Trimming left V 5 bases short and J 4 bases short, with 11 bases between. The CDR3 has 13 amino acids. Germline loops: CDR1 LGHNT, CDR2 FRNRAP. The DNA for the CDR3 is TGTGCTAGTGGTCATGGGACAAGCTATGGCTACACCTTC. Protein sequence: CASGHGTSYGYTF.

The CDR3 region is CASSLSQLNEKLFF. DNA for the CDR3: TGTGCCAGTAGTTTGTCACAGCTTAATGAAAAACTGTTTTTT. The rearrangement links TRBV19 to TRBJ1-4; no firm D call. The CDR3 contains 14 residues. Germline V lookup: CDR1 LNHDA, CDR2 SQIVND (reference sequence). The V and J ends lost 5 bases and 4 bases respectively, with 11 bases between them.

The rearrangement uses TRBV7-2 and TRBJ2-5; D perhaps matches TRBD2 (6 bases). CDR1 is SGHTA, CDR2 FQGNSA, per germline. The CDR3 runs to 17 residues. V lost 4 bases and J 4 bases, leaving 22 bases between the germline ends. The CDR3 DNA is TGTGCCAGCAGCTATAACGCGGACACCCGGGGAGGAGAGACCCAGTACTTC. Encoded protein: CASSYNADTRGGETQYF.

The V and J genes are TRBV6-4 and TRBJ2-3; 13 nucleotides line up with TRBD2. Germline V gene sequence: CDR1 MRHNA, CDR2 SNTAGT. This CDR3 has 16 residues. The junction had 4 bases not matched to a gene; V was cut back by 5 bases and J by 2 bases. CDR3 region: CASSSTSGGATDTQYF. CDR3 DNA: TGTGCCAGCAGTAGTACTAGCGGGGGGGCCACAGATACGCAGTATTTT.

This clone was seen only once. The chain employs TRBV11-3 and TRBJ1-6; no firm D call. Trimming pared 0 bases from V and 13 bases from J, leaving 7 bases between. Per the germline V gene, CDR1 is SGHNT and CDR2 is YENEEA. The CDR3 runs 12 residues. The CDR3 DNA follows: TGTGCCAGCAGCTTAGATTTCGGTCCCCTCCACTTT. Its translation is CASSLDFGPLHF. Combining the CDR3 with reference TRBV11-3 and TRBJ1-6 gives the whole variable domain EAGVVQSPRYKIIEKKQPVAFWCNPISGHNTLYWYLQNLGQGPELLIRYENEEAVDDSQLPKDRFSAERLKGVDSTLKIQPAELGDSAVYLCASSLDFGPLHFGNGTRLTVT.

In this sample, this clone turned up a few times. V usage is TRBV4-1 and J usage is TRBJ2-2; the match to TRBD2 covers 10 bases. With 4 bases clipped from V and 7 bases from J, the junction kept 12 bases outside the gene matches. CDR1 and CDR2 (germline): MGHRA, YSYEKL. The CDR3 has 17 residues. The CDR3, as DNA: TGCGCCAGCAGCCCCTTTGGCCAGCGGGGGGGAAGCGGGGAGCTGTTTTTT. This gives the protein CASSPFGQRGGSGELFF.

This clone was detected a few times. J is TRBJ1-5 and V is TRBV19, with D hard to call. Trimming took off 4 bases at V and 12 bases at J, with 10 bases between the two ends. The length of the CDR3 is 11 residues. The germline CDR1 and CDR2 sequences are LNHDA and SQIVND (reference sequence). CDR3 DNA sequence: TGTGCCAGTAGTACAACCGGGATCCAGCATTTT. This codes for CASSTTGIQHF.

This clone was seen only a few times. This chain joins TRBV2 and TRBJ2-7, with 9 bases lining up with TRBD1. Germline lookup yields CDR1 SNHLY and CDR2 FYNNEI. The CDR3 extends over 15 amino acids. After removal of 3 bases from V and 3 bases from J, the junction contained 6 bases not matched to a gene. Written as DNA, the CDR3 is TGTGCCAGCAGTGACGGGGACAGGGTCTACTACGAGCAGTACTTC. Its translation: CASSDGDRVYYEQYF.

This chain uses TRBV28 with TRBJ2-7, with 8 bases that match TRBD1. Looked up from germline, CDR1 is MDHEN and CDR2 is SYDVKM. Trimming took 6 bases from V and 11 from J; bases not matched to a gene: 15. This CDR3 has 14 amino acids. The CDR3 DNA sequence: TGTGCCAGCAGCACAAGCCCTACAGGGGGATGGGAGTACTTC. Encoded protein: CASSTSPTGGWEYF.

This clone showed up just once. The V gene is TRBV15, the J gene TRBJ1-4; tentative D call: TRBD1 (6 bases). Trimming stripped 1 base from V and 7 bases from J, with 19 bases between. The CDR3 has 17 amino acids. CDR1 and CDR2 (germline): LNHNV, YYDKDF (reference sequence). This CDR3 is CATSRVRRTVVTEKLFF. The DNA of the CDR3 is TGTGCCACCAGCAGAGTCCGAAGGACAGTGGTTACTGAAAAACTGTTTTTT.